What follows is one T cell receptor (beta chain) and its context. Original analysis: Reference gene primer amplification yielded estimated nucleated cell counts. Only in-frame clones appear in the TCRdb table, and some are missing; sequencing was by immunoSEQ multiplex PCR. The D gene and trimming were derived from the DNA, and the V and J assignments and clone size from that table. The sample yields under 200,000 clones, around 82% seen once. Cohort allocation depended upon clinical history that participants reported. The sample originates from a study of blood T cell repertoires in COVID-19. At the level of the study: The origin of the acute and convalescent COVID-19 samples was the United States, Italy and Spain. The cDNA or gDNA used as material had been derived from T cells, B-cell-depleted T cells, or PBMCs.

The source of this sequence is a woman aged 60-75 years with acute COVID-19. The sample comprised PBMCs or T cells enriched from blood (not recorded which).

The CDR3 sequence: CASSYSTREQYF. As DNA, the CDR3 is TGTGCCAGCAGTTACTCTACACGCGAGCAGTACTTC. J is TRBJ2-7 and V is TRBV6-2 or TRBV6-3; D remains ambiguous. Per the germline V gene, CDR1 is MNHEY and CDR2 is SVGEGT. V was clipped by 0 bases and J by 6 bases, with 6 bases between them. The CDR3 length is 12 residues.